This entry describes one T cell receptor beta chain. This clone turned up a few times. Its antigen is unknown. No base qualities exist here, and no much larger clone lies one base off it. This record comes from a study of T cell responses to AZD1222 COVID-19 vaccine (dated by TCRdb to the early 2020s). Background on the whole study: TCR sequencing covered fewer than 250 trial participants: 200 to 220 given two doses of AZD1222 and around 25 given two doses of MenACWY control vaccine. Trial participants were enrolled by age into 18-55, 56-69 and 70-plus year subgroups, with around 140, 26 and 57 TCR-sequenced participants respectively. Overall study results and their limits: Because no day 14 peak-response samples were available, the repertoires could be characterized only after the peak T cell response. Conclusions about previously exposed vaccinees are limited, since just 5 or 6 AZD1222 recipients were seropositive for SARS-CoV-2 at baseline. Reportedly, almost half of the unique spike-specific TCRs recognized epitopes lying outside the regions that are mutated in the B.1.351 and B.1.1.7 variants. CD4 TCRs associated with the vaccine covered the entire spike protein, and the dominant responses were in regions 160-218 and 743-854. In the small 56-69-year group, the increase in depth fell short of significance, most likely because of low power. Spike-specific TCR breadth and depth rose significantly after two AZD1222 doses compared with day 0 and with MenACWY recipients. Participants were mostly white British, with more females than males. The authors suggested clonal diversity may have been underestimated.

The CDR3 regions of human TCRbeta chains were analyzed by immunosequencing. The original methods were these. TCRs in the repertoires were matched against a reference library of SARS-CoV-2-specific TCRs that had been generated with the MIRA antigen-specificity platform. Breadth was defined as the fraction of unique TCRs that were SARS-CoV-2-associated. Depth was defined as the fraction of total T cells that were SARS-CoV-2-associated. Using the MIRA data, every spike-specific TCR was mapped to the spike region that the TCR reacted to and assigned to either a CD4 or a CD8 class. Log10-transformed breadth and depth values were compared by one-way ANOVA with Sidak's multiple comparisons tests. This is the immuneACCESS table as TCRdb keeps it, with only in-frame sequences that have V and J called. A part of the clones is gone; compared with another copy, unresolved V genes explain less than half, and the rest is unexplained. V, J and clone size were drawn from that table, and D and trimming were deduced from the DNA. The sample has 20,000 to 30,000 clones on record, 80% to 90% of them singletons. The ten most abundant clones make up around a third of the sample.

The germline V gene specifies SGHRS as CDR1 and YFSETQ as CDR2. V is cut by 0 bases and J by 4 bases, and the space between the germline ends is 11 bases. There are 15 amino acids in the CDR3, from cysteine to phenylalanine inclusive. Of the read, only the CDR3 DNA is kept; its 45 bases are in frame from base 1. The sample's time point label is to be understood as: about 28 days (+/-7) after the second vaccine dose. AZD1222 recipients given second doses at about 4 weeks or at about 12 weeks were pooled, since spike-specific TCR depth and breadth were not found to differ between the two schedules. Vaccinee samples came from UK trials COV001 and COV002, including a single-blind randomized controlled phase 2/3 trial of AZD1222 (ChAdOx1 nCoV-19) in healthy adults. For TCRbeta chain sequencing, PBMC samples from trial participants were taken at day 0 and at day 28 after the second dose.

The sample here was peripheral blood, taken 28 days after the second AZD1222 dose. The sequence joins TRBV5-1 to TRBJ2-1; tentative D gene TRBD2, with 5 bases matching. This receptor was obtained from an adult who received the AZD1222 COVID-19 vaccine. The bases are TGCGCCAGCAGCTTGGTGTGGGAGTCTTACAATGAGCAGTTCTTC. Its amino acids are CASSLVWESYNEQFF.